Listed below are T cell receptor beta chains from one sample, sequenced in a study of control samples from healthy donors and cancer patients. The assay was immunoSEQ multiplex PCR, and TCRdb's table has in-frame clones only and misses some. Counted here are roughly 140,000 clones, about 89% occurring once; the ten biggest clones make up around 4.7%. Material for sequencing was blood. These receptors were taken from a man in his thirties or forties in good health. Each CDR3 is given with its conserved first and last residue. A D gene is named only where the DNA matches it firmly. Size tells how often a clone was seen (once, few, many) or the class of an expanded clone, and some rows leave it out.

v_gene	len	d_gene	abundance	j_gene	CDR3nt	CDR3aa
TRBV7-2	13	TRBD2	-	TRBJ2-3	TGTGCCAGCAGCGCCCGACTAGCGGGAGCTTGGTATTTT	CASSARLAGAWYF
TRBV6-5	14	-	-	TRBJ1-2	TGTGCCAGCAGTTACTCTCGGCAGGGATATGGCTACACCTTC	CASSYSRQGYGYTF
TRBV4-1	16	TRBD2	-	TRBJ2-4	TGCGCCAGCAGCCCAACGAGCGGGGAGGCCAAAAACATTCAGTACTTC	CASSPTSGEAKNIQYF
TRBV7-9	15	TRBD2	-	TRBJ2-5	TGTGCCAGCAGCTTAAGCGGGAGAAATCGCGAGACCCAGTACTTC	CASSLSGRNRETQYF
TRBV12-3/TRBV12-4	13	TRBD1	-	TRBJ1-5	TGTGCCAGCATGACAGGGAGCAATCAGCCCCAGCATTTT	CASMTGSNQPQHF
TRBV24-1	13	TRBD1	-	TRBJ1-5	TGTGCCACCGCAGACAGGGGGCTTCAGCCCCAGCATTTT	CATADRGLQPQHF
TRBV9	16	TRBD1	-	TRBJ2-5	TGTGCCAGCAGCGCGTCCGGGACAGGGGTGCGAGAGACCCAGTACTTC	CASSASGTGVRETQYF
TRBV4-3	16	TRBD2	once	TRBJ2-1	TGCGCCAGCAGCCAAAGGACTAGCGGGGACCTCAATGAGCAGTTCTTC	CASSQRTSGDLNEQFF
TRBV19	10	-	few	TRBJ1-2	TGTGCCAGTTCCATGGATGGCTACACCTTC	CASSMDGYTF
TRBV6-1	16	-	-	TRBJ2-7	TGTGCCAGCAGTGATACGACAGGTCCTTTTCCCTACGAGCAGTACTTC	CASSDTTGPFPYEQYF
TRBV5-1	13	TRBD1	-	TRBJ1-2	TGCGCCAGCAGGGATACAGGGGACTATGGCTACACCTTC	CASRDTGDYGYTF
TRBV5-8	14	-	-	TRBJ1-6	TGTGCCAGCAGCCCACCGTCGGCCGACTCACCCCTCCACTTT	CASSPPSADSPLHF
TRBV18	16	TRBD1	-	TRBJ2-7	TGTGCCAGCTCACCAATACCCGGGACAGGGAGCTACGAGCAGTACTTC	CASSPIPGTGSYEQYF
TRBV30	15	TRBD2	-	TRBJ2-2	TGTGCCTGGAGTGTGAGCGGGACGAACACCGGGGAGCTGTTTTTT	CAWSVSGTNTGELFF
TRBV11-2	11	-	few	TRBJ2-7	TGTGCCAGCAACATCAGGGGGAGGGAGGCCTTC	CASNIRGREAF
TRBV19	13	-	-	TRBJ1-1	TGTGCCTCCAGTCGGATTGCGGGCACTGAAGCTTTCTTT	CASSRIAGTEAFF
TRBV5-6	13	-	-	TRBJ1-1	TGTGCCAGCAGCGGCCACTCGAACACTGAAGCTTTCTTT	CASSGHSNTEAFF
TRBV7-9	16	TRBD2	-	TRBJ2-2	TGTGCCAGCAGCCCCCCCGGGGGGTTTGGCACCGGGGAGCTGTTTTTT	CASSPPGGFGTGELFF
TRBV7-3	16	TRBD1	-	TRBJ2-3	TGTGCCAGCAGCTTAGAACAGGGGGCATTCACAGATACGCAGTATTTT	CASSLEQGAFTDTQYF
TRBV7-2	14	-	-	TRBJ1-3	TGTGCCAGCAGCCAGATGGTTGGTGGAAACACCATATATTTT	CASSQMVGGNTIYF
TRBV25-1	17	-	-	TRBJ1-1	TGTGCCAGCAGTGAGGGAATTAGGGAGGGGCGCAACACTGAAGCTTTCTTT	CASSEGIREGRNTEAFF
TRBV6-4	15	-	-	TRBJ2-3	TGTGCCAGCAGTGACAGCGGGCAAAGCACAGATACGCAGTATTTT	CASSDSGQSTDTQYF
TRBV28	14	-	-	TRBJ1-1	TGTGCCAGCAGCCCGGTCCGGGAGGTACGTGAAGCTTTCTTT	CASSPVREVREAFF
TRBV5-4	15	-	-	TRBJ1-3	TGTGCCAGCAGCTCGGGACCGGCTCCTGGAAACACCATATATTTT	CASSSGPAPGNTIYF
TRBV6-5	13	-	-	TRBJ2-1	TGTGCCAGCAGTTTTCGCTCTTACAATGAGCAGTTCTTC	CASSFRSYNEQFF
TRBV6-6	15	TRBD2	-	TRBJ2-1	TGTGCCAGCATCCTCGGGGGGGCGGCCTACAATGAGCAGTTCTTC	CASILGGAAYNEQFF
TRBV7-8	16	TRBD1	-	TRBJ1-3	TGTGCCAGCAGCTTAGACGGGACAGGCTCTGGAAACACCATATATTTT	CASSLDGTGSGNTIYF
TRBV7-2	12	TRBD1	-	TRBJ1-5	TGTGCCAGCAGCGACAGGGACCAGCCCCAGCATTTT	CASSDRDQPQHF
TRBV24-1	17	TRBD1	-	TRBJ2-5	TGTGCCACCAGTGATTATACCCTGACAGGGGGCACGGAGACCCAGTACTTC	CATSDYTLTGGTETQYF
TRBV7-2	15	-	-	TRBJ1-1	TGTGCCAGCAGCTTCCCCCGCCCACAGGGTACTGAAGCTTTCTTT	CASSFPRPQGTEAFF
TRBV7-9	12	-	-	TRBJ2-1	TGTGCCAGCAGCTTAGACCAAAATGAGCAGTTCTTC	CASSLDQNEQFF
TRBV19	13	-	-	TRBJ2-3	TGTGCCAGTAGTCCGCGGGCTAAAGATACGCAGTATTTT	CASSPRAKDTQYF
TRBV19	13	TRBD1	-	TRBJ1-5	TGTGCCAGTGGGACAGGGGTTCGTCAGCCCCAGCATTTT	CASGTGVRQPQHF
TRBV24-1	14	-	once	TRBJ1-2	TGTGCCACCAGTGATTTGTGGGCAGGGGAAGGCTACACCTTC	CATSDLWAGEGYTF
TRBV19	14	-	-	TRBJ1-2	TGTGCCAGTAGCAGGGCGGGGGAACGGTATGGCTACACCTTC	CASSRAGERYGYTF
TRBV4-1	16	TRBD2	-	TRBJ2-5	TGCGCCAGCAGCCGAGCACTAGCGGGAAGGGAAGAGACCCAGTACTTC	CASSRALAGREETQYF
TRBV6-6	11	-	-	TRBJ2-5	TGTGCCAGCAGCCCCGGTGGGACCCAGTACTTC	CASSPGGTQYF